Sequencing of this TCR beta chain was carried out in a study of radiotherapy plus CTLA-4 blockade in lung cancer (dated by TCRdb to the late 2010s). With respect to the entire study: Objective responses occurred in 18% of enrolled patients, and around 29% achieved disease control. Summary of the overall study and its limitations: Increased serum interferon-beta after radiation, together with early dynamic changes in blood T cell clones, were reported to be the strongest predictors of response. TCR clones derived from tumors expanded in peripheral blood after treatment with radiotherapy and ipilimumab.

Comment on this clone: Its antigen is currently not known. Per-nucleotide qualities are absent, and no much larger clonotype sits a single base away.

V is shortened by 4 bases, J by 5 bases, and the region joining them spans 10 bases. The germline V gene sets CDR1 to SGHRS and CDR2 to YFSETQ. CDR3 length: 12 amino acids, cysteine to phenylalanine. Solely the CDR3 DNA is kept, with 36 bases framed from the first base. Library prep was done by the immunoSEQ multiplex PCR assay. TCRdb obtained this table from immuneACCESS and retained in-frame rearrangements with V and J assigned. These tables miss some clones; where compared with another copy, unresolved V genes account for less than half of the shortfall, and the remainder is unexplained. This sample lists 90,000 to 95,000 clones; about four fifths were detected once. The ten largest clones add up to 0.65% to 0.9% of the sample. In this study, focal radiation therapy paired with CTLA-4 blockade (ipilimumab) was tested in patients who had chemo-refractory metastatic non-small-cell lung cancer.

The specimen comprised peripheral blood, sampled from a patient treated with radiotherapy plus ipilimumab. Recombination linked TRBV5-1 to TRBJ2-7; no D segment can be confidently identified. This clonotype originated in a human donor with non-small cell lung cancer who had stable disease on radiotherapy plus ipilimumab. The CDR3 protein is CASSPDLDEQYF. The DNA sequence is given as TGCGCCAGCAGCCCCGACCTAGACGAGCAGTACTTC.